This is a list of T cell receptor beta chains from one sample in a study of PD-1 blockade in classical Hodgkin lymphoma. Sequencing used immunoSEQ multiplex PCR; TCRdb keeps in-frame clones, though not all of them. The table lists 55,000 to 80,000 clones, about 93% of them singletons. Sample: peripheral blood mononuclear cells (PBMCs), taken at baseline. All receptors come from a human donor with classical Hodgkin lymphoma. CDR3s include the opening cysteine and the closing phenylalanine or tryptophan. Fields, in order: J gene, clone size, V gene, D gene, CDR3 DNA, CDR3 protein. A D gene is named only where the DNA matches it firmly. Only part of the rows carry a size: once, few, many, or a class if the clone is expanded.

J: TRBJ2-2
size: -
V: TRBV7-2
D: -
DNA: TGTGCCAGCAGCTTTCTTTACCCGGACCGCACCGGGGAGCTGTTTTTT
CDR3: CASSFLYPDRTGELFF

J: TRBJ2-7
size: -
V: TRBV5-1
D: -
DNA: TGCGCCAGCAAGCCGGGGGAAAACTCCTACGAGCAGTACTTC
CDR3: CASKPGENSYEQYF

J: TRBJ2-2
size: -
V: TRBV7-6
D: -
DNA: TGTGCCAGCAGCGTCCGTAACACCGGGGAGCTGTTTTTT
CDR3: CASSVRNTGELFF

J: TRBJ1-1
size: -
V: TRBV7-3
D: -
DNA: TGTGCCAGCAGCCAATATCCGACTCGGGCCACTGAAGCTTTCTTT
CDR3: CASSQYPTRATEAFF

J: TRBJ2-7
size: -
V: TRBV11-1
D: TRBD1
DNA: TGTGCCAGCAGCTTACTCCCGGGACAGGGGGCCGTAAGCTCCTACGAGCAGTACTTC
CDR3: CASSLLPGQGAVSSYEQYF

J: TRBJ1-3
size: -
V: TRBV7-9
D: -
DNA: TGTGCCAGCAGCTTAGCAGGAGGACACGTCCCAGGAAACACCATATATTTT
CDR3: CASSLAGGHVPGNTIYF

J: TRBJ2-7
size: -
V: TRBV5-1
D: -
DNA: TGCGCCAGCAGCTCCCCCGGGGAACAACCTTGGGGCTACGAGCAGTACTTC
CDR3: CASSSPGEQPWGYEQYF

J: TRBJ2-1
size: -
V: TRBV5-6
D: -
DNA: TGTGCCAGCAGCTGGCCGGGGCCTACTCGCCATGAGCAGTTCTTC
CDR3: CASSWPGPTRHEQFF

J: TRBJ2-7
size: once
V: TRBV2
D: TRBD1
DNA: TGTGCCAGCAGTGTCGGGACAGGGGGCCTCGAGCAGTACTTC
CDR3: CASSVGTGGLEQYF

J: TRBJ2-7
size: -
V: TRBV11-2
D: TRBD1
DNA: TGTGCCAGCAGACCGACAGGGGTCTACGAGCAGTACTTC
CDR3: CASRPTGVYEQYF

J: TRBJ2-4
size: -
V: TRBV19
D: -
DNA: TGTGCCAGTGCCCGGGGTATGGGAGCCAAAAACATTCAGTACTTC
CDR3: CASARGMGAKNIQYF

J: TRBJ2-7
size: -
V: TRBV11-3
D: -
DNA: TGTGCCAGCAGCAACGCCGGGACCTACGAGCAGTACTTC
CDR3: CASSNAGTYEQYF

J: TRBJ2-7
size: -
V: TRBV6-4
D: -
DNA: TGTGCCAGCTGGGACCTCCACACCTACGAGCAGTACTTC
CDR3: CASWDLHTYEQYF

J: TRBJ2-7
size: -
V: TRBV11-2
D: TRBD2
DNA: TGTGCCAGCAGCTTTTCAGCGGGAAAACCCTACGAGCAGTACTTC
CDR3: CASSFSAGKPYEQYF

J: TRBJ2-5
size: -
V: TRBV5-4
D: TRBD2
DNA: TGTGCCAGCAGCTTGGGGTCGGCTAGCGGGGAGACCCAGTACTTC
CDR3: CASSLGSASGETQYF

J: TRBJ2-1
size: -
V: TRBV4-3
D: TRBD2
DNA: TGCGCCAGCAGCCAGGGGGCCGGGACTAGTGCCTACAATGAGCAGTTCTTC
CDR3: CASSQGAGTSAYNEQFF

J: TRBJ2-1
size: once
V: TRBV9
D: TRBD2
DNA: TGTGCCAGCAGCCCCCGCTCGGCTAGCGGGGGCAATGAGCAGTTCTTC
CDR3: CASSPRSASGGNEQFF

J: TRBJ1-2
size: -
V: TRBV4-1
D: -
DNA: TGCGCCAGCAGCCAAGAACCGGGAAACTATGGCTACACCTTC
CDR3: CASSQEPGNYGYTF

J: TRBJ2-3
size: -
V: TRBV5-6
D: TRBD1
DNA: TGTGCCAGCAGCACGGACAGGGCTATCACAGATACGCAGTATTTT
CDR3: CASSTDRAITDTQYF

J: TRBJ2-5
size: -
V: TRBV5-1
D: TRBD2
DNA: TGCGCCAGCAGCTTTAGCGGGGGGGACCAAGAGACCCAGTACTTC
CDR3: CASSFSGGDQETQYF

J: TRBJ2-7
size: -
V: TRBV7-6
D: -
DNA: TGTGCCAGCAGCTTAGAAGTGGGAGGTGGGGGGTCCTACGAGCAGTACTTC
CDR3: CASSLEVGGGGSYEQYF

J: TRBJ2-7
size: -
V: TRBV21-1
D: -
DNA: TGTGCCAGCAGCTCTCGACAGACCTTCACCTACGAGCAGTACTTC
CDR3: CASSSRQTFTYEQYF

J: TRBJ2-7
size: once
V: TRBV27
D: -
DNA: TGTGCCAGCAGTACACAGGAGGGGTTCTCCGAGCAGTACTTC
CDR3: CASSTQEGFSEQYF

J: TRBJ1-5
size: few
V: TRBV15
D: -
DNA: TGTGCCACCAGCAGAGATCCGGGGGGCGGACAGCCCCAGCATTTT
CDR3: CATSRDPGGGQPQHF

J: TRBJ2-1
size: few
V: TRBV27
D: TRBD1
DNA: TGTGCCAGCAGTTCCAGGACAGGGGCCTACAATGAGCAGTTCTTC
CDR3: CASSSRTGAYNEQFF

J: TRBJ2-7
size: once
V: TRBV6-5
D: -
DNA: TGTGCCAGCAGTTACTCGAGCTGGAGTGTGGAGCAGTACTTC
CDR3: CASSYSSWSVEQYF

J: TRBJ1-3
size: -
V: TRBV28
D: -
DNA: TGTGCCAGCAGTTTACCCGGGACATCAAACACCATATATTTT
CDR3: CASSLPGTSNTIYF

J: TRBJ2-1
size: -
V: TRBV5-1
D: -
DNA: TGCGCCAGCAGCTTGGCGGGGATGGGCAATGAGCAGTTCTTC
CDR3: CASSLAGMGNEQFF

J: TRBJ2-7
size: -
V: TRBV30
D: -
DNA: TGTGCCTGGAGTGTTGGCTACGAGCAGTACTTC
CDR3: CAWSVGYEQYF

J: TRBJ1-1
size: -
V: TRBV2
D: -
DNA: TGTGCCAGCAGTGTTTTCACTGAAGCTTTCTTT
CDR3: CASSVFTEAFF

J: TRBJ2-3
size: -
V: TRBV6-5
D: -
DNA: TGTGCCAGCAGTTACAACCCAGGGCGCACAGATACGCAGTATTTT
CDR3: CASSYNPGRTDTQYF

J: TRBJ2-3
size: -
V: TRBV6-6
D: TRBD2
DNA: TGTGCCAGCAGCGGACTAGCGGGGCCTAGCACAGATACGCAGTATTTT
CDR3: CASSGLAGPSTDTQYF

J: TRBJ2-3
size: -
V: TRBV29-1
D: -
DNA: TGCAGCGTTGAAGGAAGTGACACAGATCCAGATACGCAGTATTTT
CDR3: CSVEGSDTDPDTQYF

J: TRBJ1-2
size: -
V: TRBV7-9
D: -
DNA: TGTGCCAGCAGCTTAAGTGCAGGGGAGGGCTATGGCTACACCTTC
CDR3: CASSLSAGEGYGYTF

J: TRBJ2-1
size: -
V: TRBV7-1
D: TRBD2
DNA: TGTGCCAGCAGCTTATGGAGCGGGAGTGTCGATGAGCAGTTCTTC
CDR3: CASSLWSGSVDEQFF

J: TRBJ2-7
size: -
V: TRBV27
D: -
DNA: TGTGCCAGCAGTTTTGGGACGGGGACCTACGAGCAGTACTTC
CDR3: CASSFGTGTYEQYF

J: TRBJ1-1
size: once
V: TRBV10-1
D: -
DNA: TGCGCCAGCATTCTCAGGGAGAACACTGAAGCTTTCTTT
CDR3: CASILRENTEAFF

J: TRBJ2-1
size: -
V: TRBV16
D: TRBD1
DNA: TGTGCCAGCAGCCAAGCGATCACAGGGGCGACGTACAATGAGCAGTTCTTC
CDR3: CASSQAITGATYNEQFF

J: TRBJ2-7
size: few
V: TRBV27
D: -
DNA: TGTGCCAGCAGTTCCCGACTTAAGTCCTACGAGCAGTACTTC
CDR3: CASSSRLKSYEQYF

J: TRBJ2-1
size: -
V: TRBV20-1
D: -
DNA: TGCGGAGGGAACATAGAGAATGAGCAGTTCTTC
CDR3: CGGNIENEQFF

J: TRBJ2-5
size: -
V: TRBV9
D: TRBD1
DNA: TGTGCCAGCAGCTATATCCTTTGGGAGGGACAGGGGAGGGAGACCCAGTACTTC
CDR3: CASSYILWEGQGRETQYF

J: TRBJ1-2
size: -
V: TRBV7-9
D: TRBD1
DNA: TGTGCCAGCATCCCAGGGGGGGGAATCAACTATGGCTACACCTTC
CDR3: CASIPGGGINYGYTF

J: TRBJ1-5
size: -
V: TRBV9
D: -
DNA: TGTGCCAGCAGCCCCACAGGGAATAGCAATCAGCCCCAGCATTTT
CDR3: CASSPTGNSNQPQHF

J: TRBJ2-7
size: -
V: TRBV27
D: -
DNA: TGTGCCAGCAGTTTATCGTCCATCTACGAGCAGTACTTC
CDR3: CASSLSSIYEQYF

J: TRBJ2-5
size: once
V: TRBV29-1
D: -
DNA: TGCAGCGTTGAAGATCTTGAGGTTCTGGACCAAGAGACCCAGTACTTC
CDR3: CSVEDLEVLDQETQYF

J: TRBJ2-5
size: -
V: TRBV5-1
D: -
DNA: TGCGCCAGCTCGGGACAGGCGGGGGGAGAGACCCAGTACTTC
CDR3: CASSGQAGGETQYF

J: TRBJ2-2
size: once
V: TRBV7-3
D: TRBD2
DNA: TGTGCCAGCAGCTTAAACAGCGGGGGGTATGCCGGGGAGCTGTTTTTT
CDR3: CASSLNSGGYAGELFF

J: TRBJ1-3
size: -
V: TRBV5-7
D: -
DNA: TGTGCCAGCAGCTCCGTTATGTTTAACTCTGGAAACACCATATATTTT
CDR3: CASSSVMFNSGNTIYF